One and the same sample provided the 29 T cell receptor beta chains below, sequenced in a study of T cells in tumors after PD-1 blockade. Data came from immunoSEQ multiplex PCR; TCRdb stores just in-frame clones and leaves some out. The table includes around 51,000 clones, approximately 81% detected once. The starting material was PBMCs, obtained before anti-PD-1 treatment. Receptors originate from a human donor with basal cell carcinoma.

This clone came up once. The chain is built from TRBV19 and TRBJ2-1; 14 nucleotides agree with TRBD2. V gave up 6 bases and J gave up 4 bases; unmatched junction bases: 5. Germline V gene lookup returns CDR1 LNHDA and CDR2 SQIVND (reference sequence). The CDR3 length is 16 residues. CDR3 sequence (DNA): TGTGCCAGTAGAGGGACTAGCGGGGGCCTATACAATGAGCAGTTCTTC. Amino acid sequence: CASRGTSGGLYNEQFF.

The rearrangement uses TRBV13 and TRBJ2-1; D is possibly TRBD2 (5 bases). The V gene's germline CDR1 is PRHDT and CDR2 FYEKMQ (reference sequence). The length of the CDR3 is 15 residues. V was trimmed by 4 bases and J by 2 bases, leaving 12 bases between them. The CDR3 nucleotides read TGTGCCAGCAGCTCTCCCACCGGGGCCTACAATGAGCAGTTCTTC. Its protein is CASSSPTGAYNEQFF.

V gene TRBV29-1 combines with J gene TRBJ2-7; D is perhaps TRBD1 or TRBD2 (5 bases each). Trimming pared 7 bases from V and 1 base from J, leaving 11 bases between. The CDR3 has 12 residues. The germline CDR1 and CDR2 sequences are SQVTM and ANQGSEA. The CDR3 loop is CSARGASYEQYF. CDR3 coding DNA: TGCAGCGCGAGGGGCGCTTCCTACGAGCAGTACTTC.

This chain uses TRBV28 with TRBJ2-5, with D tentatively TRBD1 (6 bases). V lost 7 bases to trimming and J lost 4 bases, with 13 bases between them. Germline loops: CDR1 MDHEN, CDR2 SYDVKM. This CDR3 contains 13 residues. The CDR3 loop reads CASTMGQLETQYF. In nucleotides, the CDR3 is TGTGCCAGCACCATGGGACAATTAGAGACCCAGTACTTC.

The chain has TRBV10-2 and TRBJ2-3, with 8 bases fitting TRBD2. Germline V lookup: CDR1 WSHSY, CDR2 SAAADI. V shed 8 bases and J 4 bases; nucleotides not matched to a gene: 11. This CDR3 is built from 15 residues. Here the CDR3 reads CASSGPGGGSDTQYF. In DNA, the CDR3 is TGCGCCAGCTCCGGACCCGGGGGGGGCTCAGATACGCAGTATTTT.

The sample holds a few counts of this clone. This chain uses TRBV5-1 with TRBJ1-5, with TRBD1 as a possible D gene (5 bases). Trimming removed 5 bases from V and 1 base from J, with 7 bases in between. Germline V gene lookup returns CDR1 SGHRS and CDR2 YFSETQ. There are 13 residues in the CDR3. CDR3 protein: CASSRGSNQPQHF. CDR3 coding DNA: TGCGCCAGCAGTCGGGGGAGCAATCAGCCCCAGCATTTT.

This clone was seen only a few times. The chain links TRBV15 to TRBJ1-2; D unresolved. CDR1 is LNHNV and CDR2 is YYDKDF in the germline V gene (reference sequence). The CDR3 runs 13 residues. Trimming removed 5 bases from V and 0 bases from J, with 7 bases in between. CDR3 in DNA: TGTGCCACCAGCCCCGGGACTAACTATGGCTACACCTTC. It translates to CATSPGTNYGYTF.

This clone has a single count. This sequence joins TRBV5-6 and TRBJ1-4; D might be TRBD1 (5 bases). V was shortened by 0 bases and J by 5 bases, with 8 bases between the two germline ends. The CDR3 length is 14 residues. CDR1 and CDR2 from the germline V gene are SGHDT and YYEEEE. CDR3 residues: CASSLDRRNEKLFF. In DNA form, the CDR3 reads TGTGCCAGCAGCTTGGACAGGAGGAATGAAAAACTGTTTTTT.

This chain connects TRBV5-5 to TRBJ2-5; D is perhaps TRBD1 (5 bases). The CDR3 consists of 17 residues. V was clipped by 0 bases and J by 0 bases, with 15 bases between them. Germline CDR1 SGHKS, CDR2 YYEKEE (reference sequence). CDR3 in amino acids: CASSLAGRGANQETQYF. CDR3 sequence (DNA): TGTGCCAGCAGCTTGGCAGGTAGGGGTGCTAACCAAGAGACCCAGTACTTC.

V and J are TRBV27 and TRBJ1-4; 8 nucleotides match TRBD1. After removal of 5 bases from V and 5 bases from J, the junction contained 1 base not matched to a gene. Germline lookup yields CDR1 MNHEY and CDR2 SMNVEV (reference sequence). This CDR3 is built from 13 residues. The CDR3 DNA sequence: TGTGCCAGCAGTAGGGACAGGAATGAAAAACTGTTTTTT. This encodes CASSRDRNEKLFF.

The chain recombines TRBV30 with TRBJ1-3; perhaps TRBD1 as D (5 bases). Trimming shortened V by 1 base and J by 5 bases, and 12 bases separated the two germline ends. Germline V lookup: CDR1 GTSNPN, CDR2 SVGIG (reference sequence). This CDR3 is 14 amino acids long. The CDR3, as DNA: TGTGCCTGGAGTGCTGGGGGAGAACGAAACACCATATATTTT. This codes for CAWSAGGERNTIYF.

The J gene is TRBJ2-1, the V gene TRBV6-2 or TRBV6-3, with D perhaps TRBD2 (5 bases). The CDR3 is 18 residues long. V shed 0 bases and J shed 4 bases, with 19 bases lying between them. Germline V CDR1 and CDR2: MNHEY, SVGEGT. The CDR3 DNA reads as TGTGCCAGCAGTTACTCCCCGAGGCCCCAACTAGATTACAATGAGCAGTTCTTC. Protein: CASSYSPRPQLDYNEQFF.

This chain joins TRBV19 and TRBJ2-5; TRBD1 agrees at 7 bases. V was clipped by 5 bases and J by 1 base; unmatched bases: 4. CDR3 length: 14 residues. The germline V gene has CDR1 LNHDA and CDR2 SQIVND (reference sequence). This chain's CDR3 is CASSPGQIQETQYF. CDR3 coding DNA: TGTGCCAGTAGTCCGGGACAGATCCAAGAGACCCAGTACTTC. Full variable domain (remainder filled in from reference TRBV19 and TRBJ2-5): DGGITQSPKYLFRKEGQNVTLSCEQNLNHDAMYWYRQDPGQGLRLIYYSQIVNDFQKGDIAEGYSVSREKKESFPLTVTSAQKNPTAFYLCASSPGQIQETQYFGPGTRLLVL.

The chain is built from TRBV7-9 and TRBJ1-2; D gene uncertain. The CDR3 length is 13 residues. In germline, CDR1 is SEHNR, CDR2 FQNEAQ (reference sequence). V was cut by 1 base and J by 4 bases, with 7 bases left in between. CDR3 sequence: CASSLDASYGYTF. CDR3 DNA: TGTGCCAGCAGCTTAGACGCCTCCTATGGCTACACCTTC. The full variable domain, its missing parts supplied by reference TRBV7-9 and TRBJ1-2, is DTGVSQNPRHKITKRGQNVTFRCDPISEHNRLYWYRQTLGQGPEFLTYFQNEAQLEKSRLLSDRFSAERPKGSFSTLEIQRTEQGDSAMYLCASSLDASYGYTFGSGTRLTVV.

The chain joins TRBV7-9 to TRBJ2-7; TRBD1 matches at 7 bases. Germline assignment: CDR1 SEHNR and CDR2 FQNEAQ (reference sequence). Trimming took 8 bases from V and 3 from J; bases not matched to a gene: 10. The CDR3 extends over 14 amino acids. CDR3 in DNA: TGTGCCAGCGTTCTACCGGGACAGAACTACGAGCAGTACTTC. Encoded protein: CASVLPGQNYEQYF.

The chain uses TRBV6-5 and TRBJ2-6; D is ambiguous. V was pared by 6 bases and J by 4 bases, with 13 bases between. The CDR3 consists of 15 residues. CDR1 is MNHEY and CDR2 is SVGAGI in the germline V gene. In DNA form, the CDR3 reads TGTGCCAGCAGGAGAGGTGGGCCCGGGGCCAACGTCCTGACTTTC. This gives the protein CASRRGGPGANVLTF.

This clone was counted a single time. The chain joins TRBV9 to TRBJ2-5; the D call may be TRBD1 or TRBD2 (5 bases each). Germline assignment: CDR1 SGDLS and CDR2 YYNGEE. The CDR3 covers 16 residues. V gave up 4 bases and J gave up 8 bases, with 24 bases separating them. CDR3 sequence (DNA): TGTGCCAGCAGCCCACGAATCCGGGACCTCCTACCTACCCAGTACTTC. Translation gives CASSPRIRDLLPTQYF.

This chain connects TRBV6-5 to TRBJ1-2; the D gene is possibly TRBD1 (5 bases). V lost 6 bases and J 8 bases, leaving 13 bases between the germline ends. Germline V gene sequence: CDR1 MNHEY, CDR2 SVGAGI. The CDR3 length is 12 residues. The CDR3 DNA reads TGTGCCAGCAGAGAGGGGTTGGGAGGCTACACCTTC. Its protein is CASREGLGGYTF.

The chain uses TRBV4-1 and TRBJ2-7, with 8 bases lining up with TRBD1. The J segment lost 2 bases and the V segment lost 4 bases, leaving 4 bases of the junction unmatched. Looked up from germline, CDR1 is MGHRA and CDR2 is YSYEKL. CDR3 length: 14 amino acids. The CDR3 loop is CASSPGTGAYEQYF. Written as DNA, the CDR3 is TGCGCCAGCAGCCCAGGGACAGGAGCCTACGAGCAGTACTTC.

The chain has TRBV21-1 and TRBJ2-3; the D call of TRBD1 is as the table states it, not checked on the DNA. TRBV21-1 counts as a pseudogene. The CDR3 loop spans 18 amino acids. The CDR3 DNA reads TGTGCCAGCAGCAAAGGGGGTCGACCGCAAAGGGGGAGAGATACGCAGTATTTT. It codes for CASSKGGRPQRGRDTQYF.

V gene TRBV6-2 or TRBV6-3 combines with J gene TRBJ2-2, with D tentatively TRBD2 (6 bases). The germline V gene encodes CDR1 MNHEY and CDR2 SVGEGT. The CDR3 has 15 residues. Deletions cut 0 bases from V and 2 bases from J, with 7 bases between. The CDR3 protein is CASSYSGTNTGELFF. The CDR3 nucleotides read TGTGCCAGCAGTTACTCCGGGACTAACACCGGGGAGCTGTTTTTT.

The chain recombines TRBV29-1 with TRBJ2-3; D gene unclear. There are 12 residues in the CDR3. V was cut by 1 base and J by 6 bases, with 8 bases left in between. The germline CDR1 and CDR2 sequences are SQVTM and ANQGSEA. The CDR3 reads CSVEGDSDTQYF. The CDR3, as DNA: TGCAGCGTTGAAGGAGATTCGGATACGCAGTATTTT.

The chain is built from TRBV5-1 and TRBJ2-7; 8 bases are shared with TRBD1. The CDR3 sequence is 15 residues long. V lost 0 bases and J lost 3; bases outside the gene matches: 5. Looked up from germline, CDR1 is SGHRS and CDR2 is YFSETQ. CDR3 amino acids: CASSLVAGGIYEQYF. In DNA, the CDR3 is TGCGCCAGCAGCTTGGTGGCAGGGGGCATCTACGAGCAGTACTTC. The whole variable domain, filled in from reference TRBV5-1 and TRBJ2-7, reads KAGVTQTPRYLIKTRGQQVTLSCSPISGHRSVSWYQQTPGQGLQFLFEYFSETQRNKGNFPGRFSGRQFSNSRSEMNVSTLELGDSALYLCASSLVAGGIYEQYFGPGTRLTVT.

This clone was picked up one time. Written as DNA, the CDR3 is TGTGCCATCAGTGACCAACTAGCGGTAAGCTCCTACGAGCAGTACTTC. This translates into CAISDQLAVSSYEQYF. The chain uses TRBV10-3 and TRBJ2-7; 8 nucleotides line up with TRBD2. Germline CDR1 ENHRY, CDR2 SYGVKD. The V and J ends lost 3 bases and 0 bases, in that order; junction bases with no gene match: 7. There are 16 residues in the CDR3.

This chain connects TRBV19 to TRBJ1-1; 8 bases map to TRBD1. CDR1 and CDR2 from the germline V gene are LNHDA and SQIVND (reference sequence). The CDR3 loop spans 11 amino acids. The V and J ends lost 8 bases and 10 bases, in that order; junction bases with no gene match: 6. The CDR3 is CASGTGVGAFF. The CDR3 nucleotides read TGTGCCAGTGGGACAGGCGTAGGAGCTTTCTTT.

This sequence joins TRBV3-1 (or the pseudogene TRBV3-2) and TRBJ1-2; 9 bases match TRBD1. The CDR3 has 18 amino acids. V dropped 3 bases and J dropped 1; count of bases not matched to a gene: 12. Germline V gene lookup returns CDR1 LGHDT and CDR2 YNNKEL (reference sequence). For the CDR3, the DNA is TGTGCCAGCAGCCATGATCATTGGACAGGGGCGAATAACTATGGCTACACCTTC. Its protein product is CASSHDHWTGANNYGYTF.

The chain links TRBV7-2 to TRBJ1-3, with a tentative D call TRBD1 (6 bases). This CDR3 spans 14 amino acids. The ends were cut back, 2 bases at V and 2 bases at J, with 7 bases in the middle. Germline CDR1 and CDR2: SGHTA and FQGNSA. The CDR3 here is CASSLQGPGNTIYF. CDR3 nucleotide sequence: TGTGCCAGCAGCTTACAGGGGCCTGGAAACACCATATATTTT.

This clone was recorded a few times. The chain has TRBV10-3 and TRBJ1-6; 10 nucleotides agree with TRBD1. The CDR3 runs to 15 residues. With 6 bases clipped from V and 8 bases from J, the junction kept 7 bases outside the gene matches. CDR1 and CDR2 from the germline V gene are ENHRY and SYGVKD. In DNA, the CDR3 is TGTGCCATCAGGGGGACAGGGGACACTCATTCACCCCTCCACTTT. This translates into CAIRGTGDTHSPLHF.

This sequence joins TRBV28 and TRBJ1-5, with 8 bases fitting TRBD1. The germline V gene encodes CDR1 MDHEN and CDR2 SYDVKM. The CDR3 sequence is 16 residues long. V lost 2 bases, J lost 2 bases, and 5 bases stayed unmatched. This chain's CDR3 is CASSLGGQAGNQPQHF. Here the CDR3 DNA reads TGTGCCAGCAGTTTAGGGGGACAGGCAGGCAATCAGCCCCAGCATTTT. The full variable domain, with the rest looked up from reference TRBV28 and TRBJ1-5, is DVKVTQSSRYLVKRTGEKVFLECVQDMDHENMFWYRQDPGLGLRLIYFSYDVKMKEKGDIPEGYSVSREKKERFSLILESASTNQTSMYLCASSLGGQAGNQPQHFGDGTRLSIL.